Below are 32 T cell receptor beta chains sequenced from a single sample in a study of graft-versus-host responses after intestinal transplantation (TCRdb year 2021). Antigen specificity for these receptors is unknown. Library preparation was by the immunoSEQ multiplex PCR assay. Here the immuneACCESS table is served through TCRdb, limited to in-frame sequences with V and J called. Missing clones are a known gap in these copies; in checked studies unresolved V genes cover under half, and the rest lacks a known reason. The sample table records roughly 93,000 clones; 80% to 95% of these occur just once. The ten largest make up around 0.38% of the sample. This sample's time point label indicates: cells obtained before transplantation from donor or recipient. Specimen: unstimulated CD8+ T cells sorted from spleen or lymph node cells, collected before transplant. These receptor sequences come from a human donor who was the organ donor for an intestinal transplant.

The chain links TRBV10-3 to TRBJ2-3, with a tentative D call TRBD1 (6 bases). V was shortened by 10 bases and J by 1 base, with 15 bases between the two germline ends. This CDR3 comprises 14 residues. The V gene's germline CDR1 is ENHRY and CDR2 SYGVKD. The CDR3 region is CATMDSSGTDTQYF. For the CDR3, the DNA is TGTGCCACGATGGACAGTTCTGGCACAGATACGCAGTATTTT.

J is TRBJ1-5 and V is TRBV5-6, with D maybe TRBD1 (5 bases). V was trimmed by 2 bases and J by 7 bases, leaving 19 bases between them. The V gene's germline CDR1 is SGHDT and CDR2 YYEEEE. CDR3 size: 16 residues. The CDR3 region is CASSLSQFGGGQPQHF. DNA for the CDR3: TGTGCCAGCAGCTTAAGTCAGTTCGGGGGAGGACAGCCCCAGCATTTT.

This sequence joins TRBV4-3 and TRBJ1-6; tentatively, D is TRBD1 (6 bases). V lost 3 bases and J lost 7, with 13 bases in between. CDR3 length: 15 amino acids. Germline assignment: CDR1 LGHNA and CDR2 YSLEER. The CDR3 DNA is TGCGCCAGCAGCCAGGACAGCCCCACAAATTCACCCCTCCACTTT. Its protein is CASSQDSPTNSPLHF.

The rearrangement joins TRBV11-3 to TRBJ2-7, with TRBD1 identical over 9 bases. CDR1 SGHNT and CDR2 YENEEA come from the germline V gene. CDR3 length equals 15 residues. Trimming removed 2 bases from V and 0 bases from J; junction bases left unmatched: 2. CDR3 amino acids: CASSLWTGDSYEQYF. Written as DNA, the CDR3 is TGTGCCAGCAGCTTATGGACAGGGGACTCCTACGAGCAGTACTTC.

This chain joins TRBV6-1 and TRBJ2-1, with 7 bases fitting TRBD1. This CDR3 region has 14 residues. Per germline, CDR1 MNHNS and CDR2 SASEGT. V lost 2 bases and J lost 11; bases outside the gene matches: 9. For the CDR3, the DNA is TGTGCCAGCAGTGAATTCGGACAGGTAACTCAGCAGTTCTTC. Translating gives CASSEFGQVTQQFF.

The chain carries TRBV25-1 and TRBJ1-1; no clear D. CDR3 length equals 13 residues. V lost 3 bases, J lost 3 bases, and 8 bases lay in between. CDR1 is MGHDK, CDR2 SYGVNS, per germline. CDR3 protein: CASSDPGYTEAFF. The CDR3 nucleotides read TGTGCCAGCAGTGATCCGGGATACACTGAAGCTTTCTTT.

The rearrangement links TRBV7-9 to TRBJ2-2; 9 nucleotides line up with TRBD2. This CDR3 is built from 17 residues. CDR1 SEHNR and CDR2 FQNEAQ come from the germline V gene (reference sequence). J was trimmed by 3 bases and V by 4 bases; bases with no gene match: 9. The CDR3: CASSSPRGGVYTGELFF. CDR3 DNA sequence: TGTGCCAGCAGCTCACCGCGGGGGGGGGTATACACCGGGGAGCTGTTTTTT.

This rearrangement joins TRBV28 to TRBJ1-2; no clear D gene. The germline V gene encodes CDR1 MDHEN and CDR2 SYDVKM. V was trimmed by 1 base and J by 1 base, leaving 4 bases between them. This CDR3 is 13 amino acids long. CDR3 protein: CASSLSLNYGYTF. The CDR3 DNA follows: TGTGCCAGCAGTTTATCACTTAACTATGGCTACACCTTC.

The rearrangement uses TRBV9 and TRBJ2-7; a weak D match, TRBD1 (6 bases). There are 14 residues in the CDR3. Germline V lookup: CDR1 SGDLS, CDR2 YYNGEE. Between the trimmed V and J ends, which lost 2 bases and 2 bases, there was a span of 11 bases. CDR3 region: CASSVWDIPYEQYF. The CDR3, as DNA: TGTGCCAGCAGCGTGTGGGACATACCCTACGAGCAGTACTTC.

The J gene is TRBJ2-3, the V gene TRBV15; 7 bases line up with TRBD1. Germline V lookup: CDR1 LNHNV, CDR2 YYDKDF (reference sequence). V trimming: 3 bases; J trimming: 4 bases; junction bases outside the gene matches: 4. This CDR3 spans 14 amino acids. CDR3 amino acids: CATSSPGQPDTQYF. CDR3 bases: TGTGCCACCAGCAGCCCGGGACAGCCAGATACGCAGTATTTT.

The rearrangement uses TRBV27 and TRBJ2-7; tentatively, D is TRBD1 (6 bases). The germline V gene has CDR1 MNHEY and CDR2 SMNVEV (reference sequence). This CDR3 comprises 13 residues. The V end was cut by 1 base, the J end by 7 bases, with 11 bases between. Here the CDR3 reads CASSLLGQGEQYF. The CDR3 nucleotides are TGTGCCAGCAGTTTATTGGGGCAGGGGGAGCAGTACTTC.

The chain recombines TRBV6-5 with TRBJ2-5; 9 nucleotides agree with TRBD2. The assigned J gene may be wrong: the sequence end matches TRBJ2-7 better. Germline CDR1 and CDR2: MNHEY and SVGAGI. CDR3 length equals 13 residues. CDR3 DNA: TGTGCCAGCATGGTAGCGGGGGAATACGAGCAGTACTTC. Its protein product is CASMVAGEYEQYF.

The rearrangement joins TRBV15 to TRBJ2-7; TRBD1 might be the D (5 bases). The V gene's germline CDR1 is LNHNV and CDR2 YYDKDF (reference sequence). Trimming shortened V by 3 bases and J by 0 bases, and 9 bases separated the two germline ends. The CDR3 runs 14 residues. CDR3: CATSRQTVSYEQYF. The DNA of the CDR3 is TGTGCCACCAGCAGGCAGACAGTCTCCTACGAGCAGTACTTC.

The chain links TRBV28 to TRBJ1-2; D is ambiguous. Germline V gives CDR1 MDHEN, CDR2 SYDVKM. V was cut by 2 bases and J by 6 bases, with 16 bases left in between. This CDR3 region has 15 residues. The CDR3 sequence: CASSLGGLGRDGYTF. CDR3 bases: TGTGCCAGCAGTTTAGGCGGGCTGGGAAGGGATGGCTACACCTTC.

This sequence joins TRBV18 and TRBJ2-7; D is unresolved. V dropped 0 bases and J dropped 7 bases, with 7 bases sitting between them. The CDR3 is 12 residues long. Germline CDR1 and CDR2: KGHSH and LQKENI. The CDR3, as DNA: TGTGCCAGCTCACCACCTGCTACTGAGCAGTACTTC. Residues: CASSPPATEQYF.

The rearrangement links TRBV5-1 to TRBJ1-2; D possibly corresponds to TRBD1 (5 bases). Germline loops: CDR1 SGHRS, CDR2 YFSETQ. V was trimmed by 0 bases and J by 4 bases, leaving 10 bases between them. There are 14 residues in the CDR3. As DNA, the CDR3 is TGCGCCAGCAGCTTGGCGACAGATCTCTATGGCTACACCTTC. Residues: CASSLATDLYGYTF.

The chain uses TRBV10-3 and TRBJ2-5; D may be TRBD2 (6 bases). With the DNA end fitting TRBJ2-7 better, the J assignment may be wrong. CDR1 is ENHRY and CDR2 is SYGVKD in the germline V gene. The CDR3 is 13 amino acids. CDR3 in DNA: TGTGCCGTCCAGCGGGCGAGCTCCTACGAGCAGTACTTC. It yields the protein CAVQRASSYEQYF.

This chain uses TRBV5-1 with TRBJ2-2; maybe TRBD2 (6 bases). CDR3 length: 15 residues. V lost 5 bases to trimming and J lost 4 bases, with 15 bases between them. CDR1 SGHRS and CDR2 YFSETQ come from the germline V gene. In DNA form, the CDR3 reads TGCGCCAGCAGATTTCCTGGGGGGTCCACCGGGGAGCTGTTTTTT. Amino acid sequence: CASRFPGGSTGELFF.

This sequence joins TRBV7-6 and TRBJ2-2; TRBD2 aligns across 8 bases. The length of the CDR3 is 13 residues. V lost 3 bases to trimming and J lost 10 bases; unmatched junction nucleotides: 4. Germline lookup yields CDR1 SGHVS and CDR2 FNYEAQ. In DNA, the CDR3 is TGTGCCAGCAGCTTTCGGGGGGGCCAGGAGCTGTTTTTT. This encodes CASSFRGGQELFF.

The J gene is TRBJ1-2, the V gene TRBV27, with D unresolved. The CDR3 consists of 13 residues. The germline V gene has CDR1 MNHEY and CDR2 SMNVEV (reference sequence). The V and J ends lost 3 bases and 4 bases respectively, with 9 bases between them. CDR3 coding DNA: TGTGCCAGCAGTTTTTGGGAGGGCTATGGCTACACCTTC. Translating it yields CASSFWEGYGYTF.

The chain links TRBV4-2 to TRBJ1-1; perhaps TRBD1 as D (6 bases). Trimming stripped 7 bases from V and 4 bases from J, with 16 bases between. Germline CDR1 reads LGHNA; CDR2 reads YNFKEQ. The CDR3 spans 14 residues. CDR3: CASTNVGGLTEAFF. The CDR3 DNA reads TGTGCCAGCACCAACGTCGGGGGGCTCACTGAAGCTTTCTTT.

CDR3 residues: CASASSEYNEQFF. The CDR3 nucleotides are TGTGCCAGCGCCTCAAGCGAATACAATGAGCAGTTCTTC. This chain links TRBV9 with TRBJ2-1; D call uncertain. From germline, CDR1 is SGDLS and CDR2 YYNGEE. CDR3 length: 13 residues. V lost 7 bases and J lost 4, with 12 bases in between. The entire variable domain, with the rest obtained from reference TRBV9 and TRBJ2-1, is as follows: DSGVTQTPKHLITATGQRVTLRCSPRSGDLSVYWYQQSLDQGLQFLIQYYNGEERAKGNILERFSAQQFPDLHSELNLSSLELGDSALYFCASASSEYNEQFFGPGTRLTVL.

To note about this clone: Other DNA sequences in this sample translate to the same CDR3. The chain has TRBV4-1 and TRBJ2-7; D is unclear. Between the trimmed V and J ends, which lost 0 bases and 2 bases, there was a span of 5 bases. CDR1 and CDR2 from the germline V gene are MGHRA and YSYEKL. CDR3 length: 13 residues. CDR3 amino acids: CASSQERAYEQYF. As DNA, the CDR3 is TGCGCCAGCAGCCAAGAACGGGCCTACGAGCAGTACTTC.

The chain recombines TRBV27 with TRBJ1-1; D remains ambiguous. Germline loops: CDR1 MNHEY, CDR2 SMNVEV (reference sequence). V was shortened by 4 bases and J by 5 bases, with 8 bases between the two germline ends. The CDR3 contains 12 residues. The CDR3 here is CASSSPATEAFF. The DNA for the CDR3 is TGTGCCAGCAGTTCCCCTGCGACTGAAGCTTTCTTT.

The rearrangement joins TRBV27 to TRBJ1-1; D may be TRBD1 (5 bases). CDR1 is MNHEY and CDR2 is SMNVEV in the germline V gene (reference sequence). This CDR3 comprises 13 residues. The V end was cut by 4 bases, the J end by 3 bases, with 9 bases between. The CDR3 DNA reads TGTGCCAGCAGTTGGAGGGGATACACTGAAGCTTTCTTT. Protein sequence: CASSWRGYTEAFF.

This chain joins TRBV2 and TRBJ1-5, with 7 bases matching TRBD1. The CDR3 length is 17 residues. Germline V gene data show CDR1 as SNHLY and CDR2 as FYNNEI. After removal of 3 bases from V and 7 bases from J, the junction contained 15 bases not matched to a gene. CDR3 sequence (DNA): TGTGCCAGCAGTGATACCGCTTTTTTGTCAGGGGGACAGCCCCAGCATTTT. This encodes CASSDTAFLSGGQPQHF.

The V and J genes are TRBV23-1 and TRBJ1-5, with D unclear. TRBV23-1 counts as an open reading frame of uncertain function. V lost 7 bases, J lost 0 bases, and 13 bases lay in between. This CDR3 spans 15 amino acids. The CDR3 region has the DNA TGCGCCAGCATTAGTCGAAGCGGTAGCAATCAGCCCCAGCATTTT. This translates into CASISRSGSNQPQHF.

This chain connects TRBV5-8 to TRBJ2-3, with TRBD2 matching over 8 bases. Germline V lookup: CDR1 SGHTS, CDR2 YDEGEE. V lost 4 bases, J lost 2 bases, and 6 bases stayed unmatched. The CDR3 is 15 amino acids. The CDR3 reads CASSPKLAVTDTQYF. CDR3 DNA: TGTGCCAGCAGCCCAAAACTAGCGGTCACAGATACGCAGTATTTT.

The chain combines TRBV28 with TRBJ2-1; TRBD2 agrees at 10 bases. This CDR3 has 16 amino acids. Germline CDR1 MDHEN, CDR2 SYDVKM. Trimming removed 5 bases from V and 10 bases from J; junction bases left unmatched: 14. The CDR3 loop is CASSGIAGGAEREQFF. The CDR3 DNA follows: TGTGCCAGCAGTGGTATAGCGGGGGGTGCCGAGAGAGAGCAGTTCTTC.

This chain joins TRBV27 and TRBJ1-1, with D possibly TRBD1 on 5 matching bases. V lost 3 bases to trimming and J lost 2 bases, with 10 bases between them. Germline V gene data show CDR1 as MNHEY and CDR2 as SMNVEV (reference sequence). CDR3 size: 14 residues. CDR3 in DNA: TGTGCCAGCAGTTTCTCAGGGCGAAACACTGAAGCTTTCTTT. It is translated as CASSFSGRNTEAFF.

This chain connects TRBV4-3 to TRBJ1-3; D may be TRBD1 (6 bases). Germline CDR1 and CDR2: LGHNA and YSLEER. Trimming pared 1 base from V and 3 bases from J, leaving 7 bases between. The CDR3 totals 14 residues. CDR3 sequence reads: CASSQVGGGNTIYF. CDR3 bases: TGCGCCAGCAGCCAAGTAGGGGGTGGAAACACCATATATTTT.

This chain uses TRBV2 with TRBJ2-4, with unresolved D. CDR3 length equals 17 residues. The ends were cut back, 2 bases at V and 0 bases at J, with 14 bases in the middle. From germline, CDR1 is SNHLY and CDR2 FYNNEI. The CDR3 sequence: CASSEMGTFLAKNIQYF. The CDR3, as DNA: TGTGCCAGCAGTGAAATGGGCACCTTTTTAGCCAAAAACATTCAGTACTTC.